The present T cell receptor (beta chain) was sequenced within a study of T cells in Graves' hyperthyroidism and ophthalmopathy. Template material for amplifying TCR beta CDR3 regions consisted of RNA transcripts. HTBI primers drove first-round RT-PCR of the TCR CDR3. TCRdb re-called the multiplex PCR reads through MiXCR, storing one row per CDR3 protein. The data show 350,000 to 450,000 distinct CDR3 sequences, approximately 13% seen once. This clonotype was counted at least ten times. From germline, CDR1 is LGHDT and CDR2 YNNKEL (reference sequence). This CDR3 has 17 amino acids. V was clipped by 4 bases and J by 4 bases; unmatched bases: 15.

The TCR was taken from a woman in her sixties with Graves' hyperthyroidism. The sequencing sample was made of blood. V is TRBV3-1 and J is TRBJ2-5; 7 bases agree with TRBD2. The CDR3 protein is CASSPLAGASVGETQYF. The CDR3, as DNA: TGTGCCAGCAGCCCACTTGCGGGAGCAAGCGTTGGAGAGACCCAGTACTTC.